The entry below gives a single TCR beta chain sequence along with its context. Participants spanned ages roughly 18 to 95 years and resided in about 25 US areas. J was trimmed by 7 bases and V by 1 base; bases with no gene match: 2. CDR3 length: 15 amino acids. The germline gives CDR1 SGHRS, CDR2 YFSETQ. Profiled with immunoSEQ multiplex PCR; TCRdb holds only in-frame clones, not every one. The table has approximately 200,000 clones, more than 70% seen once. The sample is drawn from a study of blood T cell repertoires in COVID-19. The chain carries TRBV5-1 and TRBJ1-4, with 12 positions matching TRBD1. Sequences were obtained from PBMCs or T cells enriched from blood (not recorded which). This receptor was taken from a woman between 40 and 55 years old with acute COVID-19. The chain's CDR3 is CASSLSGQGAEKLFF. The CDR3, as DNA: TGCGCCAGCAGCTTGTCGGGACAGGGGGCTGAAAAACTGTTTTTT. Full variable domain (outside the CDR3, taken from reference TRBV5-1 and TRBJ1-4): KAGVTQTPRYLIKTRGQQVTLSCSPISGHRSVSWYQQTPGQGLQFLFEYFSETQRNKGNFPGRFSGRQFSNSRSEMNVSTLELGDSALYLCASSLSGQGAEKLFFGSGTQLSVL.